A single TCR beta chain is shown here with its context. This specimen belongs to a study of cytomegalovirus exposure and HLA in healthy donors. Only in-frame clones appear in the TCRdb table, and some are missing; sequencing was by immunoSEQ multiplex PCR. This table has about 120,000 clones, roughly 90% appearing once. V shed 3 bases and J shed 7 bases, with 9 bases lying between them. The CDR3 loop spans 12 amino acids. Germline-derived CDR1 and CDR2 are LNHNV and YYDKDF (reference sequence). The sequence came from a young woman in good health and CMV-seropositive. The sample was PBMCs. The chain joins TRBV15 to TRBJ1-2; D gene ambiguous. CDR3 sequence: CATSSPLSGYTF. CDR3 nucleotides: TGTGCCACCAGCAGCCCCCTCTCTGGCTACACCTTC.